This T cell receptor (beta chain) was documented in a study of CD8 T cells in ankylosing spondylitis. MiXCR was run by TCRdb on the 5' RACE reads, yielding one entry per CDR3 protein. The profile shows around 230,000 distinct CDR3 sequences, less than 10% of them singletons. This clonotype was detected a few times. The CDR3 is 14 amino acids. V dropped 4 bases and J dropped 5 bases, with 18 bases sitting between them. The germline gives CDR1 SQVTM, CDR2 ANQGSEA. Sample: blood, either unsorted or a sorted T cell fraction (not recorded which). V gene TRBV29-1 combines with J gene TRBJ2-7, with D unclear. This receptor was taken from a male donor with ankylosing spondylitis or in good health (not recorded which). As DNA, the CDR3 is TGCAGCGTTGTGGGATCAGGCATTCGGGACGAGCAGTACTTC. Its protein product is CSVVGSGIRDEQYF.